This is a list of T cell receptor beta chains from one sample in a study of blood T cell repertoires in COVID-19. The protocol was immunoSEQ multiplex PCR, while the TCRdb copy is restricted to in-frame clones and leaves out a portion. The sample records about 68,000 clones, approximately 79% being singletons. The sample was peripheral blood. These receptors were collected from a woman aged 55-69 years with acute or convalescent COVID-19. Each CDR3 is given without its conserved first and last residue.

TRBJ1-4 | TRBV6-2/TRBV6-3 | ASSSQLYEKLF
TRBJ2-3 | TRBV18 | ASSLNQGSTDTQY
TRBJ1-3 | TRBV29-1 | SVEDAGTGGNTIY
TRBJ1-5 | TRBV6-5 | ASSWGGNQPQH
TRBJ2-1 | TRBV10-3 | ASGTSREQF
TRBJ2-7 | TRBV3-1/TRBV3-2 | ASSQTLDIGYEQY
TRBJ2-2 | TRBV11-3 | ASSPGLAANTGELF
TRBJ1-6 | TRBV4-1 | ASNAGQGRGSPLH
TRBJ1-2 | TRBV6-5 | ASQGQDRGDGYT
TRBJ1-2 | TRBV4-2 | ASSQTGPYGYT
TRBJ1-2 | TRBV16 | ASSQSGRSYGYT
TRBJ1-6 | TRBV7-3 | ASSTGDSPLH
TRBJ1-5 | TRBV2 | ASSEARQYRNQPQH
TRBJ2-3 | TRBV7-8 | ASSRAGAIPRDTQY
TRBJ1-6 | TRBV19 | ASSRNRGGNSPLH